This TCR beta chain was recorded in a study of cytomegalovirus exposure and HLA in healthy donors. Study-wide results and limits: Looking again later, the authors saw that most CMV-associated TCR beta chains seemed HLA-restricted. The listing of roughly 160 TCR beta chains classed them as cytomegalovirus-associated. A classifier reportedly called cytomegalovirus status with high sensitivity and specificity.

Donors consisted of healthy bone marrow donors. Of note for this clone: No antigen is known for it.

Germline-derived CDR1 and CDR2 are SGDLS and YYNGEE. Trimming removed 3 bases at V and 4 bases at J, with 39 bases between. CDR3 size: 23 residues. The primer mix had 60 Vbeta and 13 Jbeta primers. Using immunoSEQ multiplex PCR, the repertoire was profiled, and TCRdb retains in-frame clones only, with some absent. This table lists some 200,000 clones. The clonotype was recovered from a man aged 25 to 45 in good health and CMV-seronegative. The genes are TRBV9 and TRBJ2-3, with D maybe TRBD2 (6 bases). Material: PBMCs. CDR3 nucleotides: TGTGCCAGCAGCGCACCTGAGGGGCTAGCGCTTCTTTCGGTGGGGCGGACCCCAGATACGCAGTATTTT. Protein sequence: CASSAPEGLALLSVGRTPDTQYF.